This is a list of T cell receptor beta chains from one sample in a study of OX40 agonist ivuxolimab in advanced cancers. TCRdb keeps only in-frame clones here, not all; method: immunoSEQ multiplex PCR. This table holds about 120,000 clones, 80% to 95% found once. The material was CD4+ or CD8+ T cells sorted from blood, obtained in a trial of the OX40 agonist ivuxolimab. The receptors were sampled from an adult with an advanced solid tumor such as melanoma, head and neck, liver or kidney cancer. Each CDR3 is given with its conserved first and last residue. D genes are given only for firm matches. Clone size is not always given. Where it is, it says once, few, many or a class for expanded clones.

clone_size,d_call,v_call,j_call,cdr3_nt,cdr3_aa
.,.,TRBV14,TRBJ2-3,TGTGCCAGCAGCCAACAGAGAGCGGCGTATACGCAGTATTTT,CASSQQRAAYTQYF
.,TRBD2,TRBV13,TRBJ2-1,TGTGCCAGCAGGACCAGCGGGAGCTCCTACAATGAGCAGTTCTTC,CASRTSGSSYNEQFF
.,TRBD1,TRBV28,TRBJ2-7,TGTGCCAGCAGTTTGGGACAGGGGGACCGCGAGCAGTACTTC,CASSLGQGDREQYF
.,.,TRBV11-1,TRBJ2-7,TGTGCCAGCAGCCGAGCGAGGGGAGCTCCCTACGAGCAGTACTTC,CASSRARGAPYEQYF
.,.,TRBV18,TRBJ1-6,TGTGCCAGCTCACCGTTAGGTCAGCTTAATTCACCCCTCCACTTT,CASSPLGQLNSPLHF
.,.,TRBV6-5,TRBJ2-3,TGTGCCAGCAGTTACTCAGGCGTTCCCATCACAGATACGCAGTATTTT,CASSYSGVPITDTQYF
.,.,TRBV28,TRBJ2-3,TGTGCCAGCAGTTTAGGGGGCACAGATACGCAGTATTTT,CASSLGGTDTQYF
.,.,TRBV4-3,TRBJ2-3,TGCGCCAGCAGCCAAGAATTCAGGGGCTCTCCAGATACGCAGTATTTT,CASSQEFRGSPDTQYF
.,TRBD2,TRBV19,TRBJ2-7,TGTGCCAGTAGTCCGGGACTAGCGGGAGTGCGCGAGCAGTACTTC,CASSPGLAGVREQYF
.,.,TRBV19,TRBJ2-3,TGTGCCAGTAGTCAGACTGTCAGCCCAAATCAGCAGTATTTT,CASSQTVSPNQQYF
.,TRBD2,TRBV18,TRBJ2-7,TGTGCCAGCTCCCCGGGAGGGCCCGAGCAGTACTTC,CASSPGGPEQYF
.,.,TRBV7-7,TRBJ1-4,TGTGCCAGCAGCTTCGGTCCGGCCGAAAAACTGTTTTTT,CASSFGPAEKLFF
.,TRBD2,TRBV7-2,TRBJ2-2,TGTGCCAGCAGCCCGGGACTAGCAAAGGGCACCGGGGAGCTGTTTTTT,CASSPGLAKGTGELFF
.,.,TRBV7-3,TRBJ1-1,TGTGCCAGCAGCAGAGGGCCCAACACTGAAGCTTTCTTT,CASSRGPNTEAFF
.,TRBD2,TRBV19,TRBJ2-1,TGTGCCAGTAGCTCCGGGACTAGCGGCTACAATGAGCAGTTCTTC,CASSSGTSGYNEQFF
.,TRBD1,TRBV25-1,TRBJ1-3,TGTGCCAGCAGTTGGACAGGGGTCGGAAACACCATATATTTT,CASSWTGVGNTIYF
.,TRBD1,TRBV4-1,TRBJ1-1,TGCGCCAGCAGCCTTGGACAGGGGGGAATTAGGACTGAAGCTTTCTTT,CASSLGQGGIRTEAFF
.,.,TRBV5-1,TRBJ1-2,TGCGCCAGCAGCAACTCAGACAGATCCTCTTATGGCTACACCTTC,CASSNSDRSSYGYTF
.,TRBD2,TRBV6-1,TRBJ2-7,TGTGCCAGCAGAAGATCAGGGACTATCAACGAGCAGTACTTC,CASRRSGTINEQYF
.,.,TRBV6-5,TRBJ2-7,TGTGCCAGCTCTCAGGGACCATCTTACGAGCAGTACTTC,CASSQGPSYEQYF
.,TRBD1,TRBV5-4,TRBJ2-5,TGTGCCAGCAGCTTGGGACAGGGAGAGACCCAGTACTTC,CASSLGQGETQYF
once,TRBD1,TRBV5-6,TRBJ2-1,TGTGCCAGCAGCCGTTCGGACAGGGGTGGAAATGAGCAGTTCTTC,CASSRSDRGGNEQFF
.,TRBD2,TRBV7-3,TRBJ2-5,TGTGCCAGCAGCAAGGGACTAGCGGTAGACCAAGAGACCCAGTACTTC,CASSKGLAVDQETQYF
.,.,TRBV7-9,TRBJ1-1,TGTGCCAGCAGCTTGGCCGGGGGACGAGTAACTGAAGCTTTCTTT,CASSLAGGRVTEAFF
.,TRBD2,TRBV18,TRBJ2-7,TGTGCCAGCTCCGACCTGACTAGCGGGAGTCCGGGCGAGCAGTACTTC,CASSDLTSGSPGEQYF
once,.,TRBV30,TRBJ1-2,TGTGCCTGCTCGGTGGGGCGTGGGTATGGCTACACCTTC,CACSVGRGYGYTF
.,TRBD2,TRBV28,TRBJ2-1,TGTGCCAGCAGGGCTAGCGGGGGCCCCAGCTCCTACAATGAGCAGTTCTTC,CASRASGGPSSYNEQFF